These T cell receptor beta chains were read from a single sample in a study of Graves' ophthalmopathy and Graves' hyperthyroidism. TCRdb ran MiXCR on the multiplex PCR reads and lists one entry per CDR3 protein. The sample lists roughly 700,000 distinct CDR3 sequences, 35% to 50% occurring once. Sequencing input: peripheral blood. All receptors come from an adult man with Graves' ophthalmopathy. The CDR3 runs from the conserved cysteine through the conserved F or W. Fields, in order: D gene, J gene, V gene, clone size, CDR3 protein, CDR3 DNA. A D gene is named only where the DNA matches it firmly. Expanded clones get a size class; other rows say once, few or many, or leave the size out.

>.|TRBJ2-7|TRBV15|many
CATSSGIRGDVGEQYF
TGTGCCACCAGCAGCGGTATTCGCGGGGACGTCGGCGAGCAGTACTTC
>.|TRBJ1-1|TRBV6-6|many
CASSYGVTTEAFF
TGTGCCAGCAGTTACGGTGTAACCACTGAAGCTTTCTTT
>TRBD1|TRBJ1-6|TRBV14|many
CASSLRTGPNSPLHF
TGTGCCAGCAGCCTTCGGACAGGACCCAATTCACCCCTCCACTTT
>TRBD1|TRBJ2-5|TRBV20-1|few
CSASTTGGWETQYF
TGCAGTGCTAGCACGACAGGGGGATGGGAGACCCAGTACTTC
>TRBD1|TRBJ2-2|TRBV7-2|.
CASSSGQGALGTGELFF
TGTGCCAGCAGCTCGGGACAGGGGGCGCTGGGGACCGGGGAGCTGTTTTTT
>.|TRBJ2-7|TRBV10-3|many
CAIKPTGGYEQYF
TGTGCCATCAAACCTACAGGAGGCTACGAGCAGTACTTC
>TRBD1|TRBJ2-7|TRBV7-7|many
CASSRDRDGEQYF
TGTGCTAGCAGCCGAGACAGGGACGGCGAGCAGTACTTC
>.|TRBJ2-7|TRBV7-8|many
CASSRHGRYEQYF
TGTGCCAGCAGCAGACATGGCCGCTACGAGCAGTACTTC
>TRBD1|TRBJ2-7|TRBV5-1|.
CASRPGGVYEQYF
TGCGCCAGCAGGCCAGGGGGAGTCTACGAGCAGTACTTC
>TRBD1|TRBJ1-1|TRBV2|many
CASSYRTGEAFF
TGTGCCAGCAGTTACCGGACAGGGGAAGCTTTCTTT
>.|TRBJ2-7|TRBV7-9|few
CASSLIRGDGEQYF
TGTGCCAGCAGCTTAATCAGGGGGGATGGCGAGCAGTACTTC
>.|TRBJ1-5|TRBV7-2|many
CASSLSDGQPQHF
TGTGCCAGCAGCCTATCCGACGGTCAGCCCCAGCATTTT
>TRBD1|TRBJ2-2|TRBV5-1|.
CASSPGGANTGELFF
TGCGCCAGCAGCCCAGGGGGTGCGAACACCGGGGAGCTGTTTTTT
>.|TRBJ1-3|TRBV5-1|.
CASSPIQGGNTIYF
TGCGCCAGCAGCCCGATCCAGGGTGGAAACACCATATATTTT
>.|TRBJ1-5|TRBV24-1|.
CASRRDPGQPQHF
TGTGCCAGTCGCAGGGATCCGGGTCAGCCCCAGCATTTT
>TRBD1|TRBJ2-5|TRBV20-1|.
CSGTGTGSETQYF
TGCAGTGGTACCGGGACAGGGTCGGAGACCCAGTACTTC
>TRBD2|TRBJ2-5|TRBV7-8|many
CASSLGLRETQYF
TGTGCCAGCAGCTTGGGACTAAGAGAGACCCAGTACTTC
>.|TRBJ1-2|TRBV9|few
CASTPGGHNYGYTF
TGTGCCAGCACCCCTGGGGGACATAACTATGGCTACACCTTC
>.|TRBJ1-1|TRBV5-1|.
CASSLEGKRSEGLAAFF
TGCGCCAGCAGCTTGGAAGGGAAGCGGTCGGAGGGGCTTGCAGCTTTCTTT
>.|TRBJ1-2|TRBV10-3|.
CAAGIYGYTF
TGTGCGGCAGGGATCTATGGCTACACCTTC
>.|TRBJ1-1|TRBV28|.
CASRNAGEPEAFF
TGTGCCAGCAGAAACGCGGGGGAGCCTGAAGCTTTCTTT
>.|TRBJ2-2|TRBV7-9|.
CASSPSTVDGELFF
TGTGCCAGCAGCCCTTCTACAGTAGACGGGGAGCTGTTTTTT
>.|TRBJ2-7|TRBV20-1|.
CSADPGLGDEQYF
TGCAGTGCAGATCCGGGATTGGGCGACGAGCAGTACTTC
>TRBD1|TRBJ1-1|TRBV7-9|many
CASSPPGQLNTEAFF
TGTGCCAGCAGCCCCCCGGGACAGTTGAACACTGAAGCTTTCTTT
>TRBD1|TRBJ2-5|TRBV7-9|.
CASSLYRSRGGGQGPQETQYF
TGTGCCAGCAGCTTATACCGCTCGAGGGGTGGTGGACAGGGCCCCCAAGAGACCCAGTACTTC
>TRBD1|TRBJ1-5|TRBV2|.
CASRRQGAENSNQPQHF
TGTGCCAGCAGACGACAGGGGGCTGAAAATAGCAATCAGCCCCAGCATTTT
>.|TRBJ2-2|TRBV7-9|.
CASRSRVAGELFF
TGTGCCAGCAGATCGAGGGTGGCCGGGGAGCTGTTTTTT
>.|TRBJ1-4|TRBV14|.
CASSHLATNEKLFF
TGTGCCAGCAGCCACCTTGCAACTAATGAAAAACTGTTTTTT
>.|TRBJ2-7|TRBV7-9|many
CASSLEWDGLYEQYF
TGTGCCAGCAGCTTAGAGTGGGACGGCCTGTACGAGCAGTACTTC
>.|TRBJ2-2|TRBV2|many
CASSVTGTDTGELFF
TGTGCCAGCAGTGTTACCGGGACGGACACCGGGGAGCTGTTTTTT
>TRBD1|TRBJ1-5|TRBV20-1|.
CSTGTGYSNQPQHF
TGCAGTACCGGGACAGGGTATAGCAATCAGCCCCAGCATTTT
>.|TRBJ2-6|TRBV7-9|many
CASSLMGGANVLTF
TGTGCCAGCAGCTTAATGGGAGGGGCCAACGTCCTGACTTTC
>TRBD1|TRBJ1-1|TRBV7-9|many
CASSFRTGGADTEAFF
TGTGCCAGCAGCTTTAGGACAGGGGGCGCAGACACTGAAGCTTTCTTT
>.|TRBJ2-5|TRBV24-1|.
CATSDSGPWGAQVETQYF
TGTGCCACCAGTGATTCGGGTCCTTGGGGGGCGCAGGTTGAGACCCAGTACTTC
>TRBD1|TRBJ1-6|TRBV2|many
CASKRTGGDSPLHF
TGTGCCAGCAAACGAACAGGGGGCGACTCACCCCTCCACTTT
>TRBD1|TRBJ1-6|TRBV25-1|.
CASNSGTVNSPLHF
TGTGCCAGCAACTCCGGGACAGTAAATTCACCCCTCCACTTT
>TRBD1|TRBJ1-2|TRBV7-9|.
CASSPGTGYSYGYTF
TGTGCCAGCAGCCCCGGGACAGGGTACAGCTATGGCTACACCTTC
>.|TRBJ2-2|TRBV7-9|.
CASSLTPPKYLLANTGELFF
TGTGCCAGCAGCTTAACCCCTCCTAAGTACCTACTAGCAAACACCGGGGAGCTGTTTTTT
>.|TRBJ1-4|TRBV7-6|.
CASSLAGGRHEKLFF
TGTGCCAGCAGCTTAGCAGGCGGGAGGCATGAAAAACTGTTTTTT
>.|TRBJ2-1|TRBV29-1|.
CSGTPSSYNEQFF
TGCAGCGGTACGCCAAGCTCCTACAATGAGCAGTTCTTC